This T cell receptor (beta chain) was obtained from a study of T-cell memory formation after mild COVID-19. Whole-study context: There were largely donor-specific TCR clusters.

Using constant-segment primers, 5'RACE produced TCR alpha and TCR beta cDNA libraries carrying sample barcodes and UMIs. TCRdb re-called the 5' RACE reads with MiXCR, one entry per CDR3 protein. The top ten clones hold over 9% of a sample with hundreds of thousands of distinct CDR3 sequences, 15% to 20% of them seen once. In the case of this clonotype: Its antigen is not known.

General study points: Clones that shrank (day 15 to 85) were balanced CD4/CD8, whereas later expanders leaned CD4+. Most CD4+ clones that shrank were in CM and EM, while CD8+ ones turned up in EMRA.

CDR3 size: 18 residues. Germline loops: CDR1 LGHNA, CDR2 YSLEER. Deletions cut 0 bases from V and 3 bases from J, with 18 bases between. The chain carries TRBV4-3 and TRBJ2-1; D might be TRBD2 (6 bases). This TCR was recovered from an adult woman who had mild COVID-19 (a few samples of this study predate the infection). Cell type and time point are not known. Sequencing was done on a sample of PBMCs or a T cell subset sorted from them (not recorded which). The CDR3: CASSQDPGVPRRYNEQFF. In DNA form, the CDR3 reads TGCGCCAGCAGCCAAGATCCGGGAGTCCCGCGACGCTACAATGAGCAGTTCTTC.